Listed here are 21 T cell receptor beta chains from one sample, sequenced in a study of beta chain features in type 1 diabetes. Notes on the study in general: There was a moderate but significant shortening of TCRB CDR3s in all four CD4+ subsets of Type 1 diabetes patients.

The antigens these receptors bind are not known. The investigators reverse transcribed all of the isolated RNA, so they sequenced expressed TCRB transcripts. Clones were sequenced by immunoSEQ multiplex PCR, and TCRdb holds only the in-frame ones, with some missing. Altogether 310,000 or so clones are present, roughly 8.8% being singletons, with the ten largest covering approximately 1%. Sequenced input: central memory CD4+ T cells from blood. These receptors were obtained from a man younger than 40 with type 1 diabetes.

The chain links TRBV5-1 to TRBJ2-3; D is possibly TRBD1 (5 bases). The CDR3 contains 14 residues. V was cut by 1 base and J by 3 bases, with 9 bases left in between. In germline, CDR1 is SGHRS, CDR2 YFSETQ. The CDR3 DNA is TGCGCCAGCAGCTTGAGCAGGGAAACAGATACGCAGTATTTT. Protein product: CASSLSRETDTQYF.

This clone was observed a few times. This chain links TRBV13 with TRBJ1-3; 9 bases are shared with TRBD1. This CDR3 is built from 17 residues. Looked up from germline, CDR1 is PRHDT and CDR2 is FYEKMQ (reference sequence). Trimming cost V 4 bases and J 6 bases; bases outside gene matches: 13. The CDR3 here is CASSSSNWDREANTIYF. CDR3 nucleotides: TGTGCCAGCAGCTCCTCCAACTGGGACAGGGAGGCAAACACCATATATTTT.

This rearrangement joins TRBV30 to TRBJ2-7; D perhaps matches TRBD1 (6 bases). The CDR3 runs 13 residues. V lost 6 bases and J 2 bases, leaving 14 bases between the germline ends. CDR1 and CDR2 from the germline V gene are GTSNPN and SVGIG (reference sequence). In DNA, the CDR3 is TGTGCCTGCAAAAGGGGGTCGACCTACGAGCAGTACTTC. It translates to CACKRGSTYEQYF.

This clone showed up just a few times. The V call is TRBV9, the J call TRBJ2-5; 9 nucleotides line up with TRBD2. The junction had 5 bases not matched to a gene; V was cut back by 0 bases and J by 2 bases. The CDR3 is 16 amino acids. The V gene's germline CDR1 is SGDLS and CDR2 YYNGEE. CDR3 loop: CASSVDAGGFQETQYF. The CDR3 DNA is TGTGCCAGCAGCGTAGATGCGGGGGGGTTTCAAGAGACCCAGTACTTC.

In nucleotides, the CDR3 is TGTGCCAGCAGCTTAGACAGGGGACGGGAGCTGTTTTTT. It codes for CASSLDRGRELFF. The rearrangement uses TRBV7-2 and TRBJ2-2; 7 positions agree with TRBD1. In germline, CDR1 is SGHTA, CDR2 FQGNSA. V trimming: 1 base; J trimming: 9 bases; junction bases outside the gene matches: 2. The length of the CDR3 is 13 residues.

This clone occurred a few times. Other nucleotide sequences from this sample produce the same CDR3. The chain carries TRBV19 and TRBJ1-2, with 8 bases aligning to TRBD1. CDR1 and CDR2 from the germline V gene are LNHDA and SQIVND (reference sequence). Germline trimming cut 3 bases from V and 4 bases from J; bases unmatched to any gene: 1. This CDR3 contains 13 residues. CDR3 in amino acids: CASSIGQGYGYTF. The CDR3 nucleotides are TGTGCCAGTAGTATTGGACAGGGCTATGGCTACACCTTC.

This sequence joins TRBV7-8 and TRBJ2-4; 10 bases are shared with TRBD2. The CDR3 is 20 amino acids. The V and J ends lost 1 base and 1 base, in that order; junction bases with no gene match: 13. The germline V gene encodes CDR1 SGHVS and CDR2 FQNEAQ. CDR3 DNA sequence: TGTGCCAGCAGCTTAGATGGCCTTCTAGCGGGGGTATGGGCCAAAAACATTCAGTACTTC. Translation: CASSLDGLLAGVWAKNIQYF.

The J gene is TRBJ1-6, the V gene TRBV11-2; 7 nucleotides agree with TRBD1. V lost 5 bases and J lost 10; bases outside the gene matches: 8. The CDR3 contains 14 residues. Germline CDR1 SGHAT, CDR2 FQNNGV. The chain's CDR3 is CASSPGGVWSPLHF. CDR3 nucleotide sequence: TGTGCCAGCAGCCCAGGGGGAGTCTGGTCACCCCTCCACTTT.

The rearrangement joins TRBV4-3 to TRBJ2-6, with D maybe TRBD1 (6 bases). V lost 5 bases to trimming and J lost 4 bases, with 12 bases between them. CDR1 and CDR2 (germline): LGHNA, YSLEER. CDR3 length equals 15 residues. The CDR3 protein is CASSDRPGGANVLTF. The CDR3 DNA reads TGCGCCAGCAGCGACAGGCCGGGAGGGGCCAACGTCCTGACTTTC.

The genes are TRBV28 and TRBJ2-7; D is unresolved. With 5 bases removed from V and 3 bases from J, the gap between germline ends came to 5 bases. CDR1 and CDR2 (germline): MDHEN, SYDVKM. The CDR3 sequence is 11 residues long. In nucleotides, the CDR3 is TGTGCCAGCAGTAAGCACTACGAGCAGTACTTC. Residues: CASSKHYEQYF.

This clone was observed a handful of times. V usage is TRBV7-9 and J usage is TRBJ2-5; D not resolved. V dropped 2 bases and J dropped 3 bases, with 7 bases sitting between them. Per the germline V gene, CDR1 is SEHNR and CDR2 is FQNEAQ (reference sequence). This CDR3 is 13 amino acids long. The CDR3 sequence: CASSLTHEETQYF. DNA for the CDR3: TGTGCCAGCAGCTTAACGCACGAAGAGACCCAGTACTTC.

This clone was observed a few times. The chain has TRBV27 and TRBJ1-3; a possible D gene is TRBD1 (5 bases). This CDR3 spans 14 amino acids. Germline V CDR1 and CDR2: MNHEY, SMNVEV (reference sequence). Trimming pared 6 bases from V and 0 bases from J, leaving 9 bases between. The CDR3 protein is CASSQGPSGNTIYF. The DNA of the CDR3 is TGTGCCAGCAGCCAGGGCCCCTCTGGAAACACCATATATTTT.

This clone was seen more than once but under ten times. The V gene is TRBV18, the J gene TRBJ1-1; D unresolved. CDR3 length: 15 residues. Germline V lookup: CDR1 KGHSH, CDR2 LQKENI. The V and J ends lost 4 bases and 3 bases respectively, with 15 bases between them. The chain's CDR3 is CASSRGEARDTEAFF. CDR3 DNA: TGTGCCAGCTCACGGGGTGAAGCGAGGGACACTGAAGCTTTCTTT.

On this clone: The same CDR3 arises from other DNA sequences in this sample as well. The chain has TRBV7-2 and TRBJ1-1; D ambiguous. The ends were cut back, 1 base at V and 1 base at J, with 4 bases in the middle. From germline, CDR1 is SGHTA and CDR2 FQGNSA. The CDR3 runs 13 residues. The CDR3 sequence is CASSLGANTEAFF. CDR3 DNA: TGTGCCAGCAGCTTAGGGGCGAACACTGAAGCTTTCTTT.

J is TRBJ1-1 and V is TRBV29-1, with D perhaps matching TRBD1 (6 bases). The CDR3 is 14 amino acids. V lost 6 bases and J 1 base, leaving 15 bases between the germline ends. Germline loops: CDR1 SQVTM, CDR2 ANQGSEA. CDR3 sequence (DNA): TGCAGCGTGGGGACATCGGCTACGAACACTGAAGCTTTCTTT. Translation gives CSVGTSATNTEAFF.

A few counts support this clone. The rearrangement uses TRBV28 and TRBJ1-1; 8 nucleotides agree with TRBD1. V shed 4 bases, J shed 5 bases, and the junction held 6 bases outside the gene matches. Germline V gives CDR1 MDHEN, CDR2 SYDVKM. This CDR3 contains 14 residues. The CDR3 coding sequence is TGTGCCAGCAGTTCAGGACAGGGTAGGACTGAAGCTTTCTTT. This gives the protein CASSSGQGRTEAFF.

Worth noting for this clone: A read error may produce the germline difference seen at one junction end. The identical CDR3 is also encoded by other nucleotide sequences in the sample. The chain carries TRBV19 and TRBJ2-3; no clear D. Looked up from germline, CDR1 is LNHDA and CDR2 is SQIVND (reference sequence). CDR3 length equals 11 residues. CDR3 protein: CASSRTDTQYF. The CDR3 DNA is TGTGCCAGCAGTAGGACAGATACGCAGTATTTT.

This clone was counted only a few times. The chain recombines TRBV2 with TRBJ2-5, with TRBD2 matching 12 bases. The V gene end was trimmed by 5 bases and the J gene end by 1 base; junction bases not matched to a gene: 8. The CDR3 is 17 residues long. Looked up from germline, CDR1 is SNHLY and CDR2 is FYNNEI. The CDR3 protein is CASSLKASGGVQETQYF. CDR3 bases: TGTGCCAGCAGTCTGAAGGCTAGCGGGGGGGTCCAAGAGACCCAGTACTTC.

This clone has just a few counts. This rearrangement joins TRBV5-4 to TRBJ2-1; D is perhaps TRBD2 (7 bases). The V gene's germline CDR1 is SGHNT and CDR2 YYREEE (reference sequence). This CDR3 contains 14 residues. Trimming cost V 4 bases and J 5 bases, with 13 bases left between them. CDR3 protein: CASSRGGGDNEQFF. The CDR3 bases are TGTGCCAGCAGCCGAGGGGGAGGGGACAATGAGCAGTTCTTC.

This clone was found a few times. This rearrangement joins TRBV6-1 to TRBJ2-2, with 9 bases that match TRBD1. Trimming removed 4 bases from V and 2 bases from J; junction bases left unmatched: 5. The CDR3 length is 16 residues. Germline assignment: CDR1 MNHNS and CDR2 SASEGT. The CDR3 DNA is TGTGCCAGCAGTGTACAGGGGGCGGGTAACACCGGGGAGCTGTTTTTT. This codes for CASSVQGAGNTGELFF.

This chain joins TRBV9 and TRBJ2-2; TRBD2 agrees at 13 bases. The CDR3 contains 15 residues. Unmatched junction bases numbered 1, after V lost 3 bases and J lost 5 bases. The V gene's germline CDR1 is SGDLS and CDR2 YYNGEE. In DNA form, the CDR3 reads TGTGCCAGCAGCGGACTAGCGGGGGGAACCGGGGAGCTGTTTTTT. The encoded protein is CASSGLAGGTGELFF.